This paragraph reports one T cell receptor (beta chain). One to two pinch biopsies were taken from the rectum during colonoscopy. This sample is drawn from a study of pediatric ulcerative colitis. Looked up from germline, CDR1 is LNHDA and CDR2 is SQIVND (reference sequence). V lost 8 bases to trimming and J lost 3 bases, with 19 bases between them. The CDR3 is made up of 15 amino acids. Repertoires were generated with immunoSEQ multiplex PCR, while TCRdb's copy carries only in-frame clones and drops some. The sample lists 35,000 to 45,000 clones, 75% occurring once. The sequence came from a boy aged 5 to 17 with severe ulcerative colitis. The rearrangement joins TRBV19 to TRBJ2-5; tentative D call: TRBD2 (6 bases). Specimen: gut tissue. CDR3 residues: CASRLVGGIKETQYF. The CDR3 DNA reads TGTGCCAGTCGTCTGGTGGGGGGTATTAAAGAGACCCAGTACTTC.